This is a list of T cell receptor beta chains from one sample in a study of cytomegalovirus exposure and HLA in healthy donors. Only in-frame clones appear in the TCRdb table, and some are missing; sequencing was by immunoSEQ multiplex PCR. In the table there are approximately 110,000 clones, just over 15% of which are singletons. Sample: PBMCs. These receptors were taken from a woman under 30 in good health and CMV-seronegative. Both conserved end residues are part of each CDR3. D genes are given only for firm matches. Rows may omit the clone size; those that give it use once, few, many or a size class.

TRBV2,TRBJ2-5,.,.,TGTGCCAGCAAACAGGGCCCGGAGACCCAGTACTTC,CASKQGPETQYF
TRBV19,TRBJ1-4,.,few,TGTGCCAGTAGTATCCCAGGGCTTGCAACTAATGAAAAACTGTTTTTT,CASSIPGLATNEKLFF
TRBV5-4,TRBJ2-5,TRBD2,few,TGTGCCAGCGGAGCGGGGGCACCATCAGAGACCCAGTACTTC,CASGAGAPSETQYF
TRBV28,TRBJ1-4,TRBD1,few,TGTGCCAGCAGTCCGGACAGGGTTCGGGAAAAACTGTTTTTT,CASSPDRVREKLFF
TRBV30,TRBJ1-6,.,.,TGTGCCTGGACTCCGAGGGGGGGGATCAATTCACCCCTCCACTTT,CAWTPRGGINSPLHF
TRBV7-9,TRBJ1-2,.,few,TGTGCCAGCAGCAACCCCCAGGGAAACTCTGCAGGCTACACCTTC,CASSNPQGNSAGYTF
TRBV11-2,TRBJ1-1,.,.,TGTGCCAGCAGCTTGGGTTTAGGGAGAGGACCGAACACTGAAGCTTTCTTT,CASSLGLGRGPNTEAFF
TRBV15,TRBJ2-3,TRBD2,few,TGTGCCACCAGCAGAGGGACTAGCGGGACCACAGATACGCAGTATTTT,CATSRGTSGTTDTQYF
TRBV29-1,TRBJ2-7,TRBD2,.,TGCAGCGTTGACCTATCTAGCGGGGCCTCCTACGAGCAGTACTTC,CSVDLSSGASYEQYF
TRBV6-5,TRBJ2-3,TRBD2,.,TGTGCCACCGGGACTAGCGGGTACACAGATACGCAGTATTTT,CATGTSGYTDTQYF